Listed below are T cell receptor beta chains from one sample, sequenced in a study of regulatory T cells in long-lasting Graves disease. TCRdb re-analysed the multiplex PCR reads in MiXCR, keeping a single row per CDR3 protein. This sample yields more than 350,000 distinct CDR3 sequences, of which 20% to 25% are seen a single time; roughly an eighth belongs to the top ten. The sample was peripheral blood mononuclear cells (PBMCs), taken when the disease was refractory, from a patient treated with antithyroid drugs. Every receptor here comes from a female donor with Graves disease. Both conserved end residues are part of each CDR3. A D gene is named only where the DNA matches it firmly. A row's size may be missing; if present it is once, few, many or a size class.

d_call	v_call	clone_size	j_call	cdr3_nt	cdr3_aa
TRBD1	TRBV11-2	many	TRBJ2-7	TGTGCCAGCATCGAAACAGGGGGGTACGAGCAGTACTTC	CASIETGGYEQYF
TRBD1	TRBV19	NA	TRBJ2-5	TGTGCCAGCTCCGTGACGGGGCAGGGGGCCCAGTACTTC	CASSVTGQGAQYF
NA	TRBV11-2	many	TRBJ2-7	TGTGCCAGCAGCTTAGAGGGCCGGGGCTCCTACGAGCAGTACTTC	CASSLEGRGSYEQYF
NA	TRBV6-1	NA	TRBJ2-2	TGTGCCAGCCGTGGTTTCTTGGGGGACACCGGGGAGCTGTTTTTT	CASRGFLGDTGELFF
NA	TRBV28	many	TRBJ1-5	TGTGCCAGCAGTTTATGGGGTGGTAGCAATCAGCCCCAGCATTTT	CASSLWGGSNQPQHF
TRBD2	TRBV2	medium-sized	TRBJ2-5	TGTGCCAGCAGTGATACGGGAGGAGCGGAGACCCAGTACTTC	CASSDTGGAETQYF
NA	TRBV7-9	once	TRBJ2-6	TGTGCCAGCAGCTTAGCAGGCAGGGTGACTGGGGCCAACGTCCTGACTTTC	CASSLAGRVTGANVLTF
TRBD2	TRBV12-3/TRBV12-4	many	TRBJ2-5	TGTGCCAGCAGCTCTCTAGCGGGGGACCAAGAGACCCAGTACTTC	CASSSLAGDQETQYF
NA	TRBV6-2/TRBV6-3	NA	TRBJ1-5	TGTGCCAGCAGTCCGTGGCGGGACGAGGCAGCCCAGCATTTT	CASSPWRDEAAQHF
NA	TRBV5-1	NA	TRBJ2-2	TGCGCCAGCAGCTTGAAGTCTACCGGGGAGCTGTTTTTT	CASSLKSTGELFF
TRBD1	TRBV27	many	TRBJ2-5	TGTGCCAGCAGTTCACAGGGGTTCCAAGAGACCCAGTACTTC	CASSSQGFQETQYF
TRBD1	TRBV11-3	many	TRBJ2-2	TGTGCCAGCAGCTGGACAGGGACCACCGGGGAGCTGTTTTTT	CASSWTGTTGELFF
NA	TRBV18	NA	TRBJ2-7	TGTGCCAGCTCACCACCGGGGACTGGTGGCGAGCAGTACTTC	CASSPPGTGGEQYF
NA	TRBV28	many	TRBJ2-4	TGTGCCAGCAGTTTATGGGGGGTTCCTCCCAAAAACATTCAGTACTTC	CASSLWGVPPKNIQYF
NA	TRBV14	NA	TRBJ1-2	TGTGCCAGCAGCCAAGGCGGCGCGGAGGGCTACACCTTC	CASSQGGAEGYTF
TRBD2	TRBV6-5	few	TRBJ2-3	TGTGCCAGCAGTTACCGGGGGAGGGCAGATACGCAGTATTTT	CASSYRGRADTQYF
NA	TRBV11-3	NA	TRBJ1-1	TGTGCCAGCAGCTTATCCCACCTGAACACTGAAGCTTTCTTT	CASSLSHLNTEAFF
NA	TRBV5-1	NA	TRBJ2-7	TGCGCCAGCAGCTTTGAAGCGGACAGCTCAATCTACGAGCGGTACTTC	CASSFEADSSIYERYF
NA	TRBV10-3	NA	TRBJ2-7	TGTGCCATCAGTGAGCCAGGGACTTCGGACGAGCAGTACTTC	CAISEPGTSDEQYF
NA	TRBV10-3	many	TRBJ1-2	TGTGCCATCATGGACCAGGGGAACGACTATGGCTACACCTTC	CAIMDQGNDYGYTF
NA	TRBV5-1	NA	TRBJ2-5	TGCGCCAGCAGCTTGACAGGAAATACCGAAGAGACCCAGTACTTC	CASSLTGNTEETQYF
NA	TRBV30	NA	TRBJ1-5	TGTGCCTGGAGTTTAGGCTCCTTAGGCAATCAGCCCCAGCATTTT	CAWSLGSLGNQPQHF
NA	TRBV15	NA	TRBJ2-2	TGTGCCACCAGCAGAGAGTTCGCCTCGGGCGGCACCGGGGAGCTGTTTTTT	CATSREFASGGTGELFF
TRBD1	TRBV19	NA	TRBJ2-2	TGTGCCAGTAGTCACTCTAGACAGGGCGGCACCGGGGAGCTGTTTTTT	CASSHSRQGGTGELFF
NA	TRBV28	many	TRBJ2-5	TGTGCCAGCAGTGAAGACTGGAGAGGAGAGACCCAGTACTTC	CASSEDWRGETQYF
NA	TRBV6-1	many	TRBJ2-5	TGTGCCAGCCAAGCTGGAGGACCCCCAGAGACCCAGTACTTC	CASQAGGPPETQYF
TRBD2	TRBV11-2	few	TRBJ2-1	TGTGCCAGCAGCTTAGTTCTAGCGGGAGGGAACAGTGAGCAGTTCTTC	CASSLVLAGGNSEQFF
NA	TRBV27	many	TRBJ2-5	TGTGCCAGCAGTTTAATGCGGACGTCCCAAGAGACCCAGTACTTC	CASSLMRTSQETQYF
NA	TRBV6-1	NA	TRBJ2-4	TGTGCCAGCAGCCCTCTTGGACGGCTAGCCAAAAACATTCAGTACTTC	CASSPLGRLAKNIQYF
NA	TRBV3-1	NA	TRBJ1-1	TGTGCCAGCAGCCAAAGTCCGACTGAAGCTTTCTTT	CASSQSPTEAFF
TRBD1	TRBV20-1	NA	TRBJ1-2	TGCAGTGCAGCCGGGACAGAGAACTATAGCTACACCTTC	CSAAGTENYSYTF
NA	TRBV2	many	TRBJ1-2	TGTGCCAGCAGTGTTTCGGGACGCTCTGGCTACACCTTC	CASSVSGRSGYTF